Below are 23 T cell receptor beta chains sequenced from a single sample in a study of T cell responses to AZD1222 COVID-19 vaccine. The method was immunoSEQ multiplex PCR; TCRdb's version includes in-frame clones alone and lacks a portion of them. Found here are 150,000 to 200,000 clones, around 90% of them singletons; the top ten hold 0.85% to 1.2%. The specimen was peripheral blood, collected 28 days after the second AZD1222 dose. The receptors originated from an adult who received the AZD1222 COVID-19 vaccine.

This chain connects TRBV7-9 to TRBJ2-5; D call uncertain. CDR3 length equals 15 residues. Germline lookup yields CDR1 SEHNR and CDR2 FQNEAQ (reference sequence). Trimming removed 5 bases at V and 3 bases at J, with 16 bases between. CDR3 coding DNA: TGTGCCAGCAGCCCCGGTGGGGTAATGGAAGAGACCCAGTACTTC. Translating gives CASSPGGVMEETQYF.

This sequence joins TRBV4-1 and TRBJ2-2; 7 bases fit TRBD2. This CDR3 spans 14 amino acids. V was pared by 0 bases and J by 10 bases, with 5 bases of the junction left unmatched. Looked up from germline, CDR1 is MGHRA and CDR2 is YSYEKL. Here the CDR3 reads CASSQDIGTKELFF. DNA for the CDR3: TGCGCCAGCAGCCAAGATATTGGGACTAAGGAGCTGTTTTTT.

The V gene is TRBV2, the J gene TRBJ2-7, with TRBD1 as a possible D gene (7 bases). The CDR3 contains 16 residues. Germline V gene sequence: CDR1 SNHLY, CDR2 FYNNEI. Trimming shortened V by 5 bases and J by 6 bases, and 23 bases separated the two germline ends. In DNA form, the CDR3 reads TGTGCCAGCAGTCTTTACGGGGGACAGTATTATTCCGAGCAGTACTTC. Protein product: CASSLYGGQYYSEQYF.

The chain is built from TRBV4-2 and TRBJ1-6, with D perhaps matching TRBD1 (6 bases). Germline V gene data show CDR1 as LGHNA and CDR2 as YNFKEQ. The length of the CDR3 is 19 residues. V was pared by 0 bases and J by 9 bases, with 24 bases between. Here the CDR3 reads CASSQDDRRGGGIGSPLHF. The CDR3 region has the DNA TGTGCCAGCAGCCAAGATGATCGGAGGGGAGGGGGAATAGGTTCACCCCTCCACTTT.

The J gene is TRBJ2-1, the V gene TRBV29-1; D perhaps matches TRBD2 (5 bases). CDR3 size: 13 residues. In germline, CDR1 is SQVTM, CDR2 ANQGSEA. V was cut by 7 bases and J by 0 bases, with 10 bases left in between. This chain's CDR3 is CSADTSSYNEQFF. The CDR3 DNA sequence: TGCAGCGCTGACACTAGCTCCTACAATGAGCAGTTCTTC.

V gene TRBV4-3 combines with J gene TRBJ1-2; 9 bases align to TRBD1. CDR3 length: 14 amino acids. The germline V gene has CDR1 LGHNA and CDR2 YSLEER. The J segment lost 8 bases and the V segment lost 1 base, leaving 5 bases of the junction unmatched. DNA for the CDR3: TGCGCCAGCAGCCAAGGGAACAGGGGGCCAGGCTACACCTTC. Its translation: CASSQGNRGPGYTF.

V is TRBV18 and J is TRBJ2-7, with D unclear. Trimming pared 2 bases from V and 3 bases from J, leaving 8 bases between. CDR1 and CDR2 (germline): KGHSH, LQKENI. CDR3 length: 13 residues. In DNA, the CDR3 is TGTGCCAGCTCACCAACACAAATCTACGAGCAGTACTTC. Amino acids: CASSPTQIYEQYF. Supplemented by reference TRBV18 and TRBJ2-7, the full variable domain reads NAGVMQNPRHLVRRRGQEARLRCSPMKGHSHVYWYRQLPEEGLKFMVYLQKENIIDESGMPKERFSAEFPKEGPSILRIQQVVRGDSAAYFCASSPTQIYEQYFGPGTRLTVT.

The V gene is TRBV7-8, the J gene TRBJ1-2; 9 bases are shared with TRBD1. Trimming removed 5 bases from V and 4 bases from J; junction bases left unmatched: 11. The CDR3 has 16 amino acids. CDR1 SGHVS and CDR2 FQNEAQ come from the germline V gene. This chain's CDR3 is CASSRPGTGIPYGYTF. The CDR3 bases are TGTGCCAGCAGCCGGCCAGGGACAGGGATCCCCTATGGCTACACCTTC. The full variable domain, in which reference TRBV7-8 and TRBJ1-2 provide the parts outside the CDR3, is GAGVSQSPRYKVAKRGQDVALRCDPISGHVSLFWYQQALGQGPEFLTYFQNEAQLDKSGLPSDRFFAERPEGSVSTLKIQRTQQEDSAVYLCASSRPGTGIPYGYTFGSGTRLTVV.

The CDR3 DNA is TGTGCCAGCAGCTTAGGGGAGCGCTACGAGCAGTACTTC. Translation: CASSLGERYEQYF. V and J are TRBV7-8 and TRBJ2-7; tentative D call: TRBD2 (5 bases). V shed 1 base and J shed 3 bases, with 7 bases lying between them. Germline loops: CDR1 SGHVS, CDR2 FQNEAQ. The CDR3 extends over 13 amino acids. Using reference TRBV7-8 and TRBJ2-7 for the parts outside the CDR3, the full variable domain is GAGVSQSPRYKVAKRGQDVALRCDPISGHVSLFWYQQALGQGPEFLTYFQNEAQLDKSGLPSDRFFAERPEGSVSTLKIQRTQQEDSAVYLCASSLGERYEQYFGPGTRLTVT.

The chain uses TRBV7-8 and TRBJ2-7, with D maybe TRBD1 (5 bases). This CDR3 has 14 residues. Germline CDR1 and CDR2: SGHVS and FQNEAQ. V lost 1 base and J 4 bases, leaving 11 bases between the germline ends. The CDR3 DNA is TGTGCCAGCAGCTTAGGTGGTCGACAGTACGAGCAGTACTTC. It specifies CASSLGGRQYEQYF.

This chain connects TRBV7-7 to TRBJ2-7; D remains unclear. V was trimmed by 2 bases and J by 0 bases, leaving 5 bases between them. Germline V gene data show CDR1 as SSHAT and CDR2 as FNYEAQ (reference sequence). The CDR3 is 13 residues long. Here the CDR3 reads CASSLSTSYEQYF. CDR3 sequence (DNA): TGTGCCAGCAGCTTAAGCACCTCCTACGAGCAGTACTTC. Full variable domain (rest looked up from reference TRBV7-7 and TRBJ2-7): GAGVSQSPRYKVTKRGQDVTLRCDPISSHATLYWYQQALGQGPEFLTYFNYEAQPDKSGLPSDRFSAERPEGSISTLTIQRTEQRDSAMYRCASSLSTSYEQYFGPGTRLTVT.

This clone came up a few times. The chain is built from TRBV2 and TRBJ1-5; tentative D call: TRBD1 (5 bases). V lost 6 bases and J 2 bases, leaving 17 bases between the germline ends. The CDR3 length is 16 residues. Germline CDR1 reads SNHLY; CDR2 reads FYNNEI. CDR3 sequence: CASRLEGRVGNQPQHF. The CDR3, as DNA: TGTGCCAGCAGGCTGGAGGGACGTGTTGGCAATCAGCCCCAGCATTTT.

This chain links TRBV4-1 with TRBJ1-1; D is perhaps TRBD1 (5 bases). The CDR3 is 15 residues long. Trimming left V 0 bases short and J 5 bases short, with 13 bases between. The germline CDR1 and CDR2 sequences are MGHRA and YSYEKL. CDR3: CASSQDVAGGTEAFF. CDR3 nucleotides: TGCGCCAGCAGCCAAGATGTCGCCGGGGGGACTGAAGCTTTCTTT.

V is TRBV9 and J is TRBJ2-7; D possibly corresponds to TRBD1 (6 bases). V dropped 4 bases and J dropped 2 bases, with 13 bases sitting between them. Germline lookup yields CDR1 SGDLS and CDR2 YYNGEE. The length of the CDR3 is 14 residues. The CDR3, as DNA: TGTGCCAGCAGCCCAGAGGGGGTTACCTACGAGCAGTACTTC. This sequence encodes CASSPEGVTYEQYF.

V gene TRBV5-4 combines with J gene TRBJ1-1, with D unresolved. The V end was cut by 3 bases, the J end by 0 bases, with 12 bases between. The CDR3 runs 15 residues. Looked up from germline, CDR1 is SGHNT and CDR2 is YYREEE (reference sequence). The CDR3 region has the DNA TGTGCCAGCAGCTGGGGAGCGAGCATGAACACTGAAGCTTTCTTT. Translating it yields CASSWGASMNTEAFF.

The DNA of the CDR3 is TGTGCCATCTCAATCGCCGGGGGGGTTGGAGGGGAGCAGTACTTC. This gives the protein CAISIAGGVGGEQYF. V gene TRBV10-3 combines with J gene TRBJ2-7; 8 bases fit TRBD2. The CDR3 runs 15 residues. Trimming at V came to 8 bases and at J to 7 bases, leaving 16 bases not matched to a gene. The germline gives CDR1 ENHRY, CDR2 SYGVKD.

V gene TRBV6-5 combines with J gene TRBJ1-2, with 7 bases that match TRBD1. The CDR3 loop spans 14 amino acids. CDR1 is MNHEY, CDR2 SVGAGI, per germline. V lost 4 bases, J lost 7 bases, and 9 bases stayed unmatched. Here the CDR3 reads CASSFDRERGGYTF. The CDR3 bases are TGTGCCAGCAGTTTCGACAGGGAACGAGGTGGCTACACCTTC.

V is TRBV4-3 and J is TRBJ2-6; D remains unclear. Germline V gene lookup returns CDR1 LGHNA and CDR2 YSLEER. The length of the CDR3 is 15 residues. Trimming took off 10 bases at V and 0 bases at J, with 13 bases between the two ends. In nucleotides, the CDR3 is TGCGCCACCGGGCACGCGACCTCTGGGGCCAACGTCCTGACTTTC. As protein: CATGHATSGANVLTF.

The rearrangement joins TRBV11-2 to TRBJ2-1; TRBD2 agrees at 8 bases. The CDR3 has 16 residues. Germline values: CDR1 SGHAT, CDR2 FQNNGV. V was pared by 4 bases and J by 8 bases, with 13 bases of the junction left unmatched. CDR3 amino acids: CASSSPGLGPQDEQFF. DNA of the CDR3: TGTGCCAGCAGCTCACCGGGACTAGGACCTCAGGATGAGCAGTTCTTC.

CDR3 coding DNA: TGTGCCAGCAGTGGGGGACTACAGGGTCCCCAGATATCCTACGAGCAGTACTTC. Translation: CASSGGLQGPQISYEQYF. The chain has TRBV25-1 and TRBJ2-7, with D maybe TRBD2 (7 bases). Trimming took off 4 bases at V and 1 base at J, with 23 bases between the two ends. In germline, CDR1 is MGHDK, CDR2 SYGVNS. This CDR3 is built from 18 residues.

The chain links TRBV6-5 to TRBJ2-3; D possibly corresponds to TRBD1 (6 bases). The CDR3 consists of 13 residues. Germline lookup yields CDR1 MNHEY and CDR2 SVGAGI. The V gene lost 7 bases and the J gene lost 5 bases, with 13 bases spanning the gap. In DNA, the CDR3 is TGTGCCAGCAAGATCTCAGGGGTAGATACGCAGTATTTT. It encodes CASKISGVDTQYF.

This chain joins TRBV5-1 and TRBJ1-2, with a weak D call TRBD1 (6 bases). The CDR3 consists of 16 residues. Germline CDR1 reads SGHRS; CDR2 reads YFSETQ. V was pared by 0 bases and J by 3 bases, with 15 bases between. This CDR3 is CASSLEGVPRDYGYTF. CDR3 DNA sequence: TGCGCCAGCAGCTTGGAGGGGGTTCCGAGGGACTATGGCTACACCTTC.

The genes are TRBV10-3 and TRBJ1-2, with TRBD1 identical over 7 bases. The CDR3 has 14 residues. V dropped 0 bases and J dropped 4; count of bases not matched to a gene: 2. Germline V gene data show CDR1 as ENHRY and CDR2 as SYGVKD. The CDR3 DNA is TGTGCCATCAGTGAGTCACAGGGGAGCTATGGCTACACCTTC. This gives the protein CAISESQGSYGYTF.